The 14 T cell receptor beta chains below all came from one sample that was sequenced in a study of coeliac disease (dated by TCRdb to between 2021 and 2024). The library was produced with the immunoSEQ multiplex PCR assay. TCRdb carries this immuneACCESS record with in-frame sequences only. Its versions omit some clonotypes, under half of them owing to an unresolved V gene in the studies checked, with the rest unexplained. Within this sample are about 2,700 clones, with 50% to 65% of them counted one time only. The ten largest clones represent 15% to 20% of the sample. The specimen was intraepithelial lymphocytes from the gut. The sample's cell subset or site, from its label and the paper: intraepithelial cell (IEC) fraction of small intestinal biopsy. The receptors come from a man aged 60 to 69 with celiac disease on a gluten-free diet.

The V gene is TRBV4-2, the J gene TRBJ2-3; possibly TRBD2 for D (7 bases). The length of the CDR3 is 15 residues. Germline values: CDR1 LGHNA, CDR2 YNFKEQ. Trimming shortened V by 7 bases and J by 0 bases, and 14 bases separated the two germline ends. As DNA, the CDR3 is TGTGCCAGCACCCTGGGGGGGGGCAGCACAGATACGCAGTATTTT. It codes for CASTLGGGSTDTQYF.

This clone is medium-sized. The chain employs TRBV6-1 and TRBJ1-2, with D tentatively TRBD1 (6 bases). V shed 0 bases and J shed 6 bases, with 14 bases lying between them. The CDR3 sequence is 15 residues long. Germline assignment: CDR1 MNHNS and CDR2 SASEGT. CDR3 nucleotides: TGTGCCAGCAGTGAAGCGGCGGGGGGCGACGATGGCTACACCTTC. Translating it yields CASSEAAGGDDGYTF.

This clone showed up just once. The chain uses TRBV19 and TRBJ2-1; D ambiguous. CDR3 length equals 15 residues. V dropped 4 bases and J dropped 1 base, with 11 bases sitting between them. Germline-derived CDR1 and CDR2 are LNHDA and SQIVND (reference sequence). The CDR3 DNA reads as TGTGCCAGTAGTAGGAACAGCCCATCCTACAATGAGCAGTTCTTC. It encodes CASSRNSPSYNEQFF.

This chain links TRBV29-1 with TRBJ2-1; TRBD2 is a possible D gene (6 bases). Germline CDR1 is SQVTM and CDR2 is ANQGSEA. This CDR3 has 13 amino acids. Trimming shortened V by 5 bases and J by 7 bases, and 15 bases separated the two germline ends. The chain's CDR3 is CSVLGGRLNEQFF. The CDR3, as DNA: TGCAGCGTTCTGGGGGGACGTTTGAATGAGCAGTTCTTC.

This clone was recorded only once. The rearrangement uses TRBV5-1 and TRBJ1-2; D might be TRBD1 (6 bases). The ends were cut back, 0 bases at V and 7 bases at J, with 16 bases in the middle. Germline lookup yields CDR1 SGHRS and CDR2 YFSETQ. This CDR3 is built from 15 residues. The CDR3 DNA follows: TGCGCCAGCAGCTTGGAGGGGGTGGATGTCTCTGGCTACACCTTC. It translates to CASSLEGVDVSGYTF.

V is TRBV7-2 and J is TRBJ2-1, with D maybe TRBD1 (5 bases). The germline V gene has CDR1 SGHTA and CDR2 FQGNSA. The CDR3 totals 12 residues. V gave up 1 base and J gave up 12 bases, with 10 bases separating them. The CDR3 nucleotides are TGTGCCAGCAGCTTAGGGGGCAATCGGCAGTTCTTC. Translation: CASSLGGNRQFF.

The gene calls are TRBV5-4 and TRBJ2-2; D not resolved. This CDR3 contains 12 residues. Germline V CDR1 and CDR2: SGHNT, YYREEE (reference sequence). Trimming took 4 bases from V and 6 from J, leaving 7 bases between them. CDR3 bases: TGTGCCAGCAGCCAAGAGGCCGGGGAGCTGTTTTTT. This encodes CASSQEAGELFF.

This clone is labeled as large. V is TRBV19 and J is TRBJ2-2, with TRBD1 matching 9 bases. CDR3 length: 16 residues. Per germline, CDR1 LNHDA and CDR2 SQIVND (reference sequence). V shed 5 bases and J 6 bases; nucleotides not matched to a gene: 10. Here the CDR3 reads CASSLGTGLAAGELFF. CDR3 nucleotides: TGTGCCAGTAGTCTGGGGACAGGGCTCGCGGCCGGGGAGCTGTTTTTT.

This clone was found once. V and J are TRBV18 and TRBJ1-3, with D possibly matching TRBD1 (6 bases). Trimming removed 6 bases from V and 7 bases from J, with 28 bases in between. The CDR3 has 18 residues. The germline V gene has CDR1 KGHSH and CDR2 LQKENI. DNA of the CDR3: TGTGCCAGCTCCTCTCTCCCCCGACAGGCCCGGAATTTGAACACCATATATTTT. Residues: CASSSLPRQARNLNTIYF.

The rearrangement uses TRBV7-6 and TRBJ2-6; 7 nucleotides agree with TRBD2. Germline V lookup: CDR1 SGHVS, CDR2 FNYEAQ. The CDR3 has 17 residues. V lost 5 bases to trimming and J lost 3 bases; unmatched junction nucleotides: 10. CDR3 in DNA: TGTGCCAGCAGCAGAATGATAACGGGGGGTGGGGCCAACGTCCTGACTTTC. Its translation: CASSRMITGGGANVLTF.

The CDR3 here is CASSYGSAGGPKSYTF. In nucleotides, the CDR3 is TGTGCCAGCAGTTACGGAAGTGCAGGGGGACCGAAGAGCTACACCTTC. The chain recombines TRBV6-5 with TRBJ1-2; 7 nucleotides line up with TRBD1. The CDR3 is 16 residues long. CDR1 and CDR2 (germline): MNHEY, SVGAGI. V gave up 2 bases and J gave up 9 bases; unmatched junction bases: 15.

The genes are TRBV5-1 and TRBJ1-2; a possible D gene is TRBD1 (6 bases). The germline V gene encodes CDR1 SGHRS and CDR2 YFSETQ. Trimming took off 4 bases at V and 0 bases at J, with 10 bases between the two ends. CDR3 size: 14 residues. The CDR3 sequence is CASSDTGSNYGYTF. The CDR3 region has the DNA TGCGCCAGCAGCGATACAGGGTCTAACTATGGCTACACCTTC.

The table lists this clone with a few counts. The chain combines TRBV7-4 with TRBJ1-1; a weak D match, TRBD1 (5 bases). The germline gives CDR1 SGHVT, CDR2 SQSDAQ. Trimming removed 3 bases at V and 1 base at J, with 6 bases between. The CDR3 length is 13 residues. The CDR3 nucleotides are TGTGCCAGCAGCTTTCAGGGGAACACTGAAGCTTTCTTT. This encodes CASSFQGNTEAFF.

This clone appeared a few times. This chain links TRBV4-3 with TRBJ2-7, with 7 bases identical to TRBD2. The V gene end was trimmed by 0 bases and the J gene end by 2 bases; junction bases not matched to a gene: 7. From germline, CDR1 is LGHNA and CDR2 YSLEER. This CDR3 has 16 residues. In DNA, the CDR3 is TGCGCCAGCAGCCAAGATGGCGGGAGAGCACCCTACGAGCAGTACTTC. It codes for CASSQDGGRAPYEQYF.